Following are 2 T cell receptor beta chains from one sample sequenced in a study of blood T cell repertoires in COVID-19. Repertoires were generated with immunoSEQ multiplex PCR, while TCRdb's copy carries only in-frame clones and drops some. The sample lists about 100,000 clones, around nine tenths seen once, with approximately 1.6% in the top ten. Sequenced material: peripheral blood. The receptors derive from an elderly man with acute or convalescent COVID-19.

The rearrangement joins TRBV5-1 to TRBJ1-2; TRBD1 is a possible D gene (6 bases). The germline V gene encodes CDR1 SGHRS and CDR2 YFSETQ. The CDR3 is made up of 15 amino acids. Between the trimmed V and J ends, which lost 1 base and 6 bases, there was a span of 16 bases. CDR3 nucleotides: TGCGCCAGCAGCTTGCGGACAGCCGAAGAGAATGGCTACACCTTC. Translation gives CASSLRTAEENGYTF.

This chain connects TRBV7-2 to TRBJ2-1, with 7 bases lining up with TRBD2. The V gene's germline CDR1 is SGHTA and CDR2 FQGNSA. The CDR3 is 14 amino acids. Trimming removed 0 bases from V and 8 bases from J; junction bases left unmatched: 4. The CDR3 bases are TGTGCCAGCAGCTTAGCGGGAGGGCGACATGAGCAGTTCTTC. Amino acid sequence: CASSLAGGRHEQFF.